This T cell receptor (beta chain) was identified in a study of blood T cells in healthy people across ages. On the study more broadly: Capture via template switching afforded approximately one barcoded beta molecule per two T cells.

Study-wide points: Shifts in expanded clonotypes may have been confounded by donor CMV status, which was unknown. Unsorted PBMC input precluded a conclusive naive versus antigen-experienced comparison.

The use of a sample-barcoded 5' primer and a J-beta primer mix characterized a second PCR of roughly 6 to 11 cycles. One entry per CDR3 protein results from TCRdb running MiXCR on the 5' RACE reads. The sample gives roughly 680,000 distinct CDR3 sequences, over 45% of which show up once; about 32% is in the top ten. About this clonotype itself: Its antigen remains unknown.

V was shortened by 3 bases and J by 1 base, with 16 bases between the two germline ends. CDR1 is MDHEN and CDR2 is SYDVKM in the germline V gene. This CDR3 has 16 amino acids. In each sample, at least 6.5 million PBMCs were isolated. The material sequenced was blood. The sequence derives from a woman aged 60-70 years in good health. This sequence joins TRBV28 and TRBJ2-7; no clear D. The CDR3: CASSFALDIRSYEQYF. CDR3 DNA sequence: TGTGCCAGCAGTTTCGCCCTGGATATACGTTCCTACGAGCAGTACTTC. Complete variable domain (other parts from reference TRBV28 and TRBJ2-7): DVKVTQSSRYLVKRTGEKVFLECVQDMDHENMFWYRQDPGLGLRLIYFSYDVKMKEKGDIPEGYSVSREKKERFSLILESASTNQTSMYLCASSFALDIRSYEQYFGPGTRLTVT.